This T cell receptor beta chain was sequenced for a study of blood T cells in healthy people across ages. General study results and limits: Long-lived donors had more naive CD4+ cells and higher diversity than aged donors. Reliance upon unsorted PBMCs precluded definitive naive versus antigen-experienced comparison.

A second PCR, run for about 7 to 12 cycles, used a sample-barcoded 5' primer plus a J-beta primer mix. Unique molecular identifiers of 12 random nucleotides labeled each cDNA. Each of the samples gave a minimum of 2.5 million paired-end reads that contained CDR3. TCRdb redid the calling of the 5' RACE reads with MiXCR, one entry per CDR3 protein. The table records some 1.8 million distinct CDR3 sequences, around 42% of them present only once. This clonotype has more than one count but fewer than ten. Its specificity is not known. V shed 3 bases and J shed 1 base, with 11 bases lying between them. The CDR3 consists of 14 residues. The germline CDR1 and CDR2 sequences are DFQATT and SNEGSKA (reference sequence).

This chain joins TRBV20-1 and TRBJ2-3; maybe TRBD2 (6 bases). The TCR was taken from a human donor in good health. Sequencing was carried out using blood. The CDR3 DNA is TGCAGTGCTAGTAGCCCGGGGGGCACAGATACGCAGTATTTT. It encodes CSASSPGGTDTQYF.